This passage covers 23 T cell receptor beta chains from one sample sequenced in a study of PD-L1 blockade in urothelial cancer. Assay: immunoSEQ multiplex PCR; the TCRdb copy retains only in-frame clones and omits some. This sample has about 110,000 clones, with about 85% found just once. The material sequenced was PBMCs, taken around atezolizumab (anti-PD-L1) treatment. The receptors were gathered from a man in his forties or fifties with urothelial cancer.

This clone showed up just once. V gene TRBV18 combines with J gene TRBJ1-2; the match to TRBD1 covers 8 bases. This CDR3 spans 19 amino acids. V gave up 1 base and J gave up 4 bases; unmatched junction bases: 17. Germline V gene lookup returns CDR1 KGHSH and CDR2 LQKENI. DNA for the CDR3: TGTGCCAGCTCACCACTTGGGGACAGGATCGCCTCGCCTGGCTATGGCTACACCTTC. Protein product: CASSPLGDRIASPGYGYTF.

This rearrangement joins TRBV18 to TRBJ1-5; the D gene is possibly TRBD1 (6 bases). Germline V lookup: CDR1 KGHSH, CDR2 LQKENI. The germline V and J ends were trimmed by 3 bases and 3 bases, with 9 bases remaining between them. The CDR3 loop spans 14 amino acids. In DNA, the CDR3 is TGTGCCAGCTCACCCGACAGGAACAATCAGCCCCAGCATTTT. This sequence encodes CASSPDRNNQPQHF.

J is TRBJ1-4 and V is TRBV6-1; D remains ambiguous. Trimming took 1 base from V and 7 from J, leaving 7 bases between them. The CDR3 covers 13 residues. Germline assignment: CDR1 MNHNS and CDR2 SASEGT. CDR3: CASSEVSGEKLFF. The DNA of the CDR3 is TGTGCCAGCAGTGAAGTCTCGGGTGAAAAACTGTTTTTT.

The CDR3 region has the DNA TGTGCCAGCAGGGAACAGGGCTCCTATAATTCACCCCTCCACTTT. Protein sequence: CASREQGSYNSPLHF. This chain connects TRBV27 to TRBJ1-6; tentative D call: TRBD1 (6 bases). Germline CDR1 MNHEY, CDR2 SMNVEV (reference sequence). This CDR3 is built from 15 residues. Deletions cut 6 bases from V and 0 bases from J, with 9 bases between.

The chain carries TRBV5-5 and TRBJ1-6; no firm D call. CDR3 length: 16 amino acids. Looked up from germline, CDR1 is SGHKS and CDR2 is YYEKEE (reference sequence). The V gene lost 4 bases and the J gene lost 0 bases, with 11 bases spanning the gap. The CDR3 here is CASSPDWSSYNSPLHF. The CDR3 nucleotides read TGTGCCAGCAGCCCGGATTGGAGCTCCTATAATTCACCCCTCCACTTT. Together with reference TRBV5-5 and TRBJ1-6, the CDR3 gives the full variable domain: DAGVTQSPTHLIKTRGQQVTLRCSPISGHKSVSWYQQVLGQGPQFIFQYYEKEERGRGNFPDRFSARQFPNYSSELNVNALLLGDSALYLCASSPDWSSYNSPLHFGNGTRLTVT.

Here the CDR3 reads CASSEGRGRNSPLHF. CDR3 nucleotides: TGTGCCAGCAGTGAAGGGAGGGGGCGTAATTCACCCCTCCACTTT. This sequence joins TRBV6-1 and TRBJ1-6; 7 bases fit TRBD1. V lost 1 base to trimming and J lost 6 bases; unmatched junction nucleotides: 3. Germline V CDR1 and CDR2: MNHNS, SASEGT. This CDR3 is built from 15 residues.

Regarding this clone: Other nucleotide sequences from this sample produce the same CDR3. The genes are TRBV5-1 and TRBJ2-1; D is uncertain. Germline CDR1 and CDR2: SGHRS and YFSETQ. The CDR3 is 13 residues long. V was clipped by 4 bases and J by 5 bases, with 10 bases between them. The CDR3 DNA is TGCGCCAGCAGCCCGGGTTTAAACAATGAGCAGTTCTTC. It specifies CASSPGLNNEQFF.

The rearrangement uses TRBV6-5 and TRBJ1-2; 7 bases fit TRBD1. This CDR3 spans 13 amino acids. Germline CDR1 is MNHEY and CDR2 is SVGAGI. Trimming cost V 4 bases and J 4 bases; bases outside gene matches: 3. The CDR3 bases are TGTGCCAGCAGTTCGACAGGGCTCTATGGCTACACCTTC. Translated, it gives CASSSTGLYGYTF.

The CDR3 coding sequence is TGTGCCAGCAGTTGGGACAGTAACTATGGCTACACCTTC. This encodes CASSWDSNYGYTF. The V call is TRBV28, the J call TRBJ1-2; 7 bases agree with TRBD1. Germline V lookup: CDR1 MDHEN, CDR2 SYDVKM. The CDR3 is 13 residues long. The ends lost 4 bases at V and 1 base at J; junction bases unmatched: 0.

The gene calls are TRBV2 and TRBJ2-1; 10 nucleotides align to TRBD2. J was trimmed by 4 bases and V by 4 bases; bases with no gene match: 4. The CDR3 is 15 amino acids. Germline V CDR1 and CDR2: SNHLY, FYNNEI. CDR3 nucleotide sequence: TGTGCCAGCAGTGCCACTAGCGGGGTTTACAATGAGCAGTTCTTC. Protein product: CASSATSGVYNEQFF.

The rearrangement links TRBV28 to TRBJ2-2, with 13 nucleotides matching TRBD2. This CDR3 has 15 residues. Losses at the gene ends were 8 bases for V and 6 bases for J; bases not matched to a gene: 6. Germline V gene data show CDR1 as MDHEN and CDR2 as SYDVKM. CDR3 in DNA: TGTGCCAGCCTACCGACTAGCGGGAGGTCCGGGGAGCTGTTTTTT. It yields the protein CASLPTSGRSGELFF.

The chain employs TRBV5-4 and TRBJ1-2; 9 bases are shared with TRBD1. The CDR3 runs 14 residues. Germline CDR1 and CDR2: SGHNT and YYREEE (reference sequence). V shed 0 bases, J shed 8 bases, and the junction held 5 bases outside the gene matches. CDR3 sequence: CASSLETGGRGYTF. DNA for the CDR3: TGTGCCAGCAGCTTGGAGACAGGGGGTCGCGGCTACACCTTC.

The V and J genes are TRBV6-1 and TRBJ2-1; 11 nucleotides line up with TRBD1. J lost 15 bases, V lost 6 bases, and 16 bases had no gene match. The CDR3 length is 15 residues. Germline CDR1 and CDR2: MNHNS and SASEGT. CDR3 in amino acids: CASRRTGGDSGRGFF. CDR3 nucleotides: TGTGCCAGCAGGAGGACAGGGGGCGACTCGGGACGGGGGTTCTTC.

V is TRBV6-5 and J is TRBJ1-6, with D hard to call. Germline CDR1 is MNHEY and CDR2 is SVGAGI. The CDR3 totals 13 residues. V gave up 2 bases and J gave up 14 bases, with 13 bases separating them. This CDR3 reads CASSYEDGWTLHF. Here the CDR3 DNA reads TGTGCCAGCAGTTACGAGGATGGATGGACCCTCCACTTT.

This rearrangement joins TRBV27 to TRBJ1-2, with a weak D call TRBD1 (6 bases). Trimming shortened V by 5 bases and J by 8 bases, and 21 bases separated the two germline ends. Germline assignment: CDR1 MNHEY and CDR2 SMNVEV (reference sequence). This CDR3 spans 15 amino acids. The CDR3 region has the DNA TGTGCCAGCAGTGCCTCGGACAGTGCCCCCCTCGGCTACACCTTC. This sequence encodes CASSASDSAPLGYTF.

The rearrangement joins TRBV28 to TRBJ2-7, with a tentative D call TRBD2 (6 bases). Trimming took 5 bases from V and 2 from J, leaving 16 bases between them. The CDR3 length is 15 residues. From germline, CDR1 is MDHEN and CDR2 SYDVKM. The CDR3 nucleotides are TGTGCCAGCAGTGAACCCTCGGGACTCCCCTACGAGCAGTACTTC. Its translation: CASSEPSGLPYEQYF.

V usage is TRBV28 and J usage is TRBJ2-1; 10 nucleotides line up with TRBD2. The germline V gene has CDR1 MDHEN and CDR2 SYDVKM. V shed 6 bases, J shed 8 bases, and the junction held 7 bases outside the gene matches. This CDR3 comprises 14 residues. The CDR3 loop reads CASSPLAGVHEQFF. Here the CDR3 DNA reads TGTGCCAGCAGCCCGCTAGCGGGAGTTCATGAGCAGTTCTTC.

The chain recombines TRBV7-2 with TRBJ2-3, with TRBD2 matching over 7 bases. Germline-derived CDR1 and CDR2 are SGHTA and FQGNSA. Germline trimming cut 11 bases from V and 3 bases from J; bases unmatched to any gene: 17. This CDR3 has 16 amino acids. The CDR3 is CAGMGRESIGTDTQYF. CDR3 DNA sequence: TGTGCCGGCATGGGGCGGGAGTCGATCGGGACAGATACGCAGTATTTT.

This chain connects TRBV11-3 to TRBJ2-3; TRBD1 aligns across 10 bases. Trimming took 3 bases from V and 5 from J; bases not matched to a gene: 8. CDR3 length: 16 amino acids. CDR1 is SGHNT and CDR2 is YENEEA in the germline V gene. The CDR3 DNA reads as TGTGCCAGCAGCTTTCGCGGACAGGGGGTCAAAGATACGCAGTATTTT. This gives the protein CASSFRGQGVKDTQYF.

This clone came up once. In DNA, the CDR3 is TGCGCCAGCAGCGGGGGACAGGGGAACACTGAAGCTTTCTTT. This gives the protein CASSGGQGNTEAFF. The chain joins TRBV5-1 to TRBJ1-1; 9 bases match TRBD1. The CDR3 is made up of 14 amino acids. V lost 4 bases to trimming and J lost 1 base; unmatched junction nucleotides: 2. Germline V CDR1 and CDR2: SGHRS, YFSETQ.

This clone has more than one count but fewer than ten. The chain combines TRBV5-1 with TRBJ2-3, with 13 nucleotides matching TRBD2. Losses at the gene ends were 5 bases for V and 1 base for J; bases not matched to a gene: 10. CDR1 and CDR2 (germline): SGHRS, YFSETQ. The CDR3 loop spans 18 amino acids. As DNA, the CDR3 is TGCGCCAGCAGAGGGACTAGCGGGGCCCCCGGGGGCACAGATACGCAGTATTTT. This encodes CASRGTSGAPGGTDTQYF.

The chain joins TRBV5-1 to TRBJ1-4; tentative D call: TRBD1 (6 bases). This CDR3 has 14 residues. Trimming removed 3 bases at V and 8 bases at J, with 14 bases between. Per the germline V gene, CDR1 is SGHRS and CDR2 is YFSETQ. The CDR3 DNA sequence: TGCGCCAGCAGCTCGACAGGCTTAAAGGAAAAACTGTTTTTT. Protein: CASSSTGLKEKLFF.

The CDR3 loop reads CATSRDQTGQKFGYTF. CDR3 nucleotides: TGTGCCACCAGCAGAGATCAAACAGGGCAAAAATTTGGCTACACCTTC. The chain carries TRBV15 and TRBJ1-2, with D perhaps TRBD1 (6 bases). The CDR3 length is 16 residues. Trimming left V 0 bases short and J 7 bases short, with 18 bases between. Germline-derived CDR1 and CDR2 are LNHNV and YYDKDF (reference sequence).